What follows is one T cell receptor beta chain and its context. Repertoires were generated with immunoSEQ multiplex PCR, while TCRdb's copy carries only in-frame clones and drops some. Of over 150,000 clones listed, roughly 92% are singletons. V lost 6 bases and J lost 8, with 17 bases in between. Germline CDR1 is SGHKS and CDR2 is YYEKEE (reference sequence). This CDR3 is 14 amino acids long. This sample is drawn from a study of control samples from healthy donors and cancer patients. Sequenced input: blood. This chain connects TRBV5-5 to TRBJ1-4; D gene ambiguous. This clonotype was obtained from a young woman in good health. The CDR3 nucleotides are TGTGCCAGCACCCTGGTCGTATCGGGGGAAAAACTGTTTTTT. Translation gives CASTLVVSGEKLFF.